This TCR beta chain derives from a study of T cell repertoires in cytomegalovirus infection. Across the whole study: CMV epitopes that were recently identified and HLA-C-restricted were used alongside well-studied HLA-B-restricted ones. CMV infection together with matching HLA type was indicated by public TCR beta signatures. Broader study findings: Dominating the ex vivo response were HLA-C-restricted CMV-specific TCR beta clonotypes. Frequencies of public TCR beta families were cumulated, and this identified carriers of CMV plus the relevant HLA.

The CDR3 runs 14 residues. V gave up 4 bases and J gave up 2 bases, with 12 bases separating them. Germline CDR1 MGHRA, CDR2 YSYEKL. Worth noting for this clonotype: Antigen specificity is unknown.

Each CDR3 protein is one row after TCRdb ran MiXCR on the reads. The data show around 430,000 distinct CDR3 sequences, roughly 43% seen once. The V call is TRBV4-1, the J call TRBJ2-7, with unresolved D. Sample: cultured PBMCs, taken from culture after CMV antigen stimulation. The sequence derives from a human donor in good health (CMV status not recorded). Some clones in this sample may be carry-over from other donors' samples. CDR3 bases: TGCGCCAGCAGCCCAAAGGACGGACCCTACGAGCAGTACTTC. This translates into CASSPKDGPYEQYF.